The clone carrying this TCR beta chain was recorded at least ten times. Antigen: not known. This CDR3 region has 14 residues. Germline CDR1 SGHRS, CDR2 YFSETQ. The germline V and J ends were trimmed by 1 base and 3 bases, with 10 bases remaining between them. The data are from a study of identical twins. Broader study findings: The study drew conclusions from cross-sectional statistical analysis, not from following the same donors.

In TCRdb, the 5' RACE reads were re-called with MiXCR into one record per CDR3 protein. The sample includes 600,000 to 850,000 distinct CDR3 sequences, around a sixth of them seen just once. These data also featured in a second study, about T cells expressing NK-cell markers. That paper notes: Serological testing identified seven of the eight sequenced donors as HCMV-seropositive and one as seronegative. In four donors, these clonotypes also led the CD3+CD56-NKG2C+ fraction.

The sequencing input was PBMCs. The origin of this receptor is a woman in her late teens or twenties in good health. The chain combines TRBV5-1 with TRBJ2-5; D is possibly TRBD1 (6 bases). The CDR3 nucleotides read TGCGCCAGCAGCTTGTCCCGGACAGAAGAGACCCAGTACTTC. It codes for CASSLSRTEETQYF.